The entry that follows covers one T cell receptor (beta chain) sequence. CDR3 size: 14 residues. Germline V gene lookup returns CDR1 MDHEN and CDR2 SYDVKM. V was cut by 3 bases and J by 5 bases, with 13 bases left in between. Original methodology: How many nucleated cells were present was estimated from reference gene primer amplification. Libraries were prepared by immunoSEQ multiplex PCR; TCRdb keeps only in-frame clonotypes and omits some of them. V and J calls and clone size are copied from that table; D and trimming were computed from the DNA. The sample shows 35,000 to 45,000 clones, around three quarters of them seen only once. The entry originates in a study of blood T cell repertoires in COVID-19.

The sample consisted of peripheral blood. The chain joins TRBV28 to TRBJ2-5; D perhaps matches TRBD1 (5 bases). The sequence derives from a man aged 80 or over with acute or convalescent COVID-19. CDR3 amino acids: CASSLGSRVETQYF. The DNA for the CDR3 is TGTGCCAGCAGTTTGGGTTCCAGGGTGGAGACCCAGTACTTC.